This TCR beta chain was sequenced for a study of human T cells and chemical hapten exposure. Study context: Chiefly women, the patients showed alopecia areata, totalis or universalis.

The study's findings and limits: Higher patch test scores went with higher counts of PT1 expanded TCRs. Healthy people's immune response may differ from that of the donors, who had alopecia.

Only a few counts were recorded for this clonotype. The antigen remains undetermined. V was clipped by 3 bases and J by 2 bases; unmatched bases: 4. CDR3 length: 15 amino acids. From germline, CDR1 is SGDLS and CDR2 YYNGEE. Regarding time point: pre-sensitization, week 0. Treatment described: therapeutic diphenylcyclopropenone sensitization with weekly scalp DPC. Within the library, unique molecular identifiers were attached to each individual cDNA molecule. TCRdb processed the RACE reads anew with MiXCR; each CDR3 protein has one entry. The sample lists roughly 64,000 distinct CDR3 sequences, around 11% seen once, with 4% in the top ten.

The clonotype was recovered from a woman between 40 and 50 years old with alopecia areata. Some clones in this sample may be carry-over from other donors' samples. The specimen was whole blood, collected in connection with sensitization to the hapten diphenylcyclopropenone (DPC). This chain uses TRBV9 with TRBJ2-3; TRBD2 matches at 9 bases. CDR3 loop: CASSAPGLATDTQYF. CDR3 nucleotide sequence: TGTGCCAGCAGCGCACCGGGACTAGCCACAGATACGCAGTATTTT.